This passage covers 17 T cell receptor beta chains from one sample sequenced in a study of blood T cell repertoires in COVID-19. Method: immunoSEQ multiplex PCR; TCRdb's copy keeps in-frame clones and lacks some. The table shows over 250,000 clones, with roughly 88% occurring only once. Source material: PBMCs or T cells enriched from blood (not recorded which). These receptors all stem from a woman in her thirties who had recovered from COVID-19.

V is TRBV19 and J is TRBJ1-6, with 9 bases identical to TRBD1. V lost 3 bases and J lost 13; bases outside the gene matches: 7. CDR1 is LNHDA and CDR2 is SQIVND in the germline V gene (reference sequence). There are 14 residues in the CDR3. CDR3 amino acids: CASSITGGESPLHF. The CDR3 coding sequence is TGTGCCAGTAGTATTACAGGGGGCGAATCCCCCCTCCACTTT. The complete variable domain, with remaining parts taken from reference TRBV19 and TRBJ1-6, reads DGGITQSPKYLFRKEGQNVTLSCEQNLNHDAMYWYRQDPGQGLRLIYYSQIVNDFQKGDIAEGYSVSREKKESFPLTVTSAQKNPTAFYLCASSITGGESPLHFGNGTRLTVT.

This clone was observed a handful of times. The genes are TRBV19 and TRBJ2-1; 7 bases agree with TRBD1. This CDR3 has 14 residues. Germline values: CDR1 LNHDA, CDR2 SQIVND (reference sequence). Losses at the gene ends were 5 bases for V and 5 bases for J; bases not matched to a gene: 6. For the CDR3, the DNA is TGTGCCAGTAGTCAGACAGGGAGACACAATGAGCAGTTCTTC. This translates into CASSQTGRHNEQFF.

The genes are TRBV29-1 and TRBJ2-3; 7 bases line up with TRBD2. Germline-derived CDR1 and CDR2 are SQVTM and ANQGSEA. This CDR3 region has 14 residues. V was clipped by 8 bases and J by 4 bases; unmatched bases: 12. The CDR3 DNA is TGCAGCCAGAGCGGCGGCGGGAGTGCAGATACGCAGTATTTT. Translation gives CSQSGGGSADTQYF.

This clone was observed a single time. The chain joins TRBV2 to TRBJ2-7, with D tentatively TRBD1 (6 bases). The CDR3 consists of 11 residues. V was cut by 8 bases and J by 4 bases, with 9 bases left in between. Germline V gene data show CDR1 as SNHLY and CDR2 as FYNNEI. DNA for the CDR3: TGTGCCAGCGGCACAGGGTACGAGCAGTACTTC. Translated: CASGTGYEQYF.

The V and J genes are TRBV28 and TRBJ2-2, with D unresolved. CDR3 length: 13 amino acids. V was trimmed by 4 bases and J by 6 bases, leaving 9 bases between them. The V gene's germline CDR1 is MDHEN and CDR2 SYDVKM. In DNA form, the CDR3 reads TGTGCCAGCAGTTCCAGGATCCCCGGGGAGCTGTTTTTT. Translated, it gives CASSSRIPGELFF.

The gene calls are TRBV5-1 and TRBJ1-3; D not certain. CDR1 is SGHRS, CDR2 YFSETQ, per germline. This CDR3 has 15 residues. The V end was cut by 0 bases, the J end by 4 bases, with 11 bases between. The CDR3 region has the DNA TGCGCCAGCAGCTTGGTCGCGGGATTAGGAAACACCATATATTTT. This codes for CASSLVAGLGNTIYF.

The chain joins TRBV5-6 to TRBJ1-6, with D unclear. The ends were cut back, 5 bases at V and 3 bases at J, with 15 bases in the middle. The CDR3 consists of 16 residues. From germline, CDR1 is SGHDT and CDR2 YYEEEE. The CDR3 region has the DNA TGTGCCAGCAGACCACAGAGACACCACTATAATTCACCCCTCCACTTT. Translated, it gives CASRPQRHHYNSPLHF.

Written as DNA, the CDR3 is TGTGCCTGGACCCCGGGGGGGGTAGGTTCACCCCTCCACTTT. This gives the protein CAWTPGGVGSPLHF. V gene TRBV30 combines with J gene TRBJ1-6; tentatively, D is TRBD1 (5 bases). The CDR3 consists of 14 residues. V dropped 4 bases and J dropped 9 bases, with 16 bases sitting between them. CDR1 GTSNPN and CDR2 SVGIG come from the germline V gene (reference sequence).

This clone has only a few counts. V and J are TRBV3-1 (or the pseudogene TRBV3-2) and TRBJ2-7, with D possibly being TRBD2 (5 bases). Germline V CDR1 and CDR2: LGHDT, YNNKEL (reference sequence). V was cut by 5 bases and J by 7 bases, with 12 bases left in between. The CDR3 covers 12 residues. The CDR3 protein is CASSASGGEQYF. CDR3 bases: TGTGCCAGCAGCGCTTCCGGAGGTGAGCAGTACTTC.

In DNA form, the CDR3 reads TGTGCCAGCAGCCAAATTGGACTAGCGGGAACCTACGAGCAGTACTTC. Amino acids: CASSQIGLAGTYEQYF. J is TRBJ2-7 and V is TRBV4-2; 12 bases align to TRBD2. CDR1 and CDR2 (germline): LGHNA, YNFKEQ. This CDR3 is built from 16 residues. The trim removed 2 bases at V and 2 bases at J, leaving 4 bases unmatched.

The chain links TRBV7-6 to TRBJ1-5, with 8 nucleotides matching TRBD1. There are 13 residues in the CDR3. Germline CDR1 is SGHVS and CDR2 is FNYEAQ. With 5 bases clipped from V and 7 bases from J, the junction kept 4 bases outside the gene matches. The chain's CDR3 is CASSQDRAQPQHF. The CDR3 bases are TGTGCCAGCAGCCAGGACAGGGCCCAGCCCCAGCATTTT. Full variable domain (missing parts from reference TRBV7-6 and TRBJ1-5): GAGVSQSPRYKVTKRGQDVALRCDPISGHVSLYWYRQALGQGPEFLTYFNYEAQQDKSGLPNDRFSAERPEGSISTLTIQRTEQRDSAMYRCASSQDRAQPQHFGDGTRLSIL.

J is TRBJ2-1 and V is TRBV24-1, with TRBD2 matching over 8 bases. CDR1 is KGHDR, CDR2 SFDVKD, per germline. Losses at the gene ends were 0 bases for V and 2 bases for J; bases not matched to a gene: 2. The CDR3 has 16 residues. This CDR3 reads CATSDLVGGAYNEQFF. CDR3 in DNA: TGTGCCACCAGTGATTTGGTCGGGGGGGCCTACAATGAGCAGTTCTTC.

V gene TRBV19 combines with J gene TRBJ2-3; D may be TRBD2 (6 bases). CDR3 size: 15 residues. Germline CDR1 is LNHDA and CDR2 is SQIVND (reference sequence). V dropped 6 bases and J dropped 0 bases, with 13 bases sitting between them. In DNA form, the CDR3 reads TGTGCCAGTAGGGGAATAGCGGCTAGCACAGATACGCAGTATTTT. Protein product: CASRGIAASTDTQYF.

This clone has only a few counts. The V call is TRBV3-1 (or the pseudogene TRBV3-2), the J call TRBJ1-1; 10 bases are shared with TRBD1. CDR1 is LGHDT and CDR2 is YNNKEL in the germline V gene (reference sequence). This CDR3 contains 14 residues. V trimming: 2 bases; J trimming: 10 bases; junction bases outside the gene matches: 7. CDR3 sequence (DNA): TGTGCCAGCAGCCAAATCGGGGACAGGGGTGGAGCTTTCTTT. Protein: CASSQIGDRGGAFF.

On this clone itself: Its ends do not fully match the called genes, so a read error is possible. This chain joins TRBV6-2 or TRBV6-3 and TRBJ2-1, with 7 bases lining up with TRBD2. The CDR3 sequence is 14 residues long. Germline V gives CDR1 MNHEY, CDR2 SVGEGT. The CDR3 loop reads CASSYSDMRGRQLF. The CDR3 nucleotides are TGTGCCAGCAGTTACTCGGACATGCGGGGGAGGCAGCTCTTC.

CDR3 DNA sequence: TGTGCCAGCAGTTTCGAGCAGACAGGGGGCGAAAAACTGTTTTTT. It specifies CASSFEQTGGEKLFF. This chain connects TRBV28 to TRBJ1-4; TRBD1 agrees at 10 bases. The V gene's germline CDR1 is MDHEN and CDR2 SYDVKM. Trimming cost V 3 bases and J 8 bases; bases outside gene matches: 6. CDR3 size: 15 residues.

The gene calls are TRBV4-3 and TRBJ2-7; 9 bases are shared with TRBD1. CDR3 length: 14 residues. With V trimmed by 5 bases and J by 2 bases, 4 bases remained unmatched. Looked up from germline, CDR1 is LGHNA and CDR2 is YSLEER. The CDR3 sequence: CASSARTGAYEQYF. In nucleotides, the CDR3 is TGCGCCAGCAGCGCTCGGACAGGGGCCTACGAGCAGTACTTC.